The clone carrying this TCR beta chain showed up just a few times. Its antigen is not identified. The data are from a study of T cells after yellow fever vaccination. Across the whole study: Each low-cell-number fraction was prepared by means of SMART-Seq v4 Ultra Low Input. The study's findings and limits: Post-booster repertoires again held most primary-vaccination clones (roughly 95% CD4, about 90% CD8). Peaking faster, on day 5 versus 15, the secondary response was nonetheless weaker.

A 5'RACE template-switching step, the method used to make TCR cDNA, added a universal primer site and UMIs. Each CDR3 protein gets one entry after TCRdb re-called the 5' RACE reads with MiXCR. The table has around 610,000 distinct CDR3 sequences, roughly 13% seen once. The CDR3 is 16 amino acids. Germline V CDR1 and CDR2: SGDLS, YYNGEE. The V segment lost 4 bases and the J segment 2 bases; nucleotides outside the gene matches: 9. The chain employs TRBV9 and TRBJ2-1; 7 positions match TRBD1. This receptor was identified in a man aged 25-45 years who received the YFV17D yellow fever vaccine. The specimen comprised PBMCs, sampled on the day of the yellow fever booster vaccination. CDR3 sequence: CASSSRQGTAYNEQFF. In DNA form, the CDR3 reads TGTGCCAGCAGCAGTCGACAGGGTACCGCCTACAATGAGCAGTTCTTC.